The 29 T cell receptor beta chains below were found in one sample sequenced in a study of cytomegalovirus exposure and HLA in healthy donors. PCR primers comprised 60 Vbeta and 13 Jbeta primers. Here immunoSEQ multiplex PCR was the method, and the copy in TCRdb shows in-frame clones only, minus some. The data hold 100,000 to 150,000 clones, with 81% observed a single time. Material: PBMCs. All receptors come from a man aged 18-30 years in good health and CMV-seronegative.

V is TRBV19 and J is TRBJ1-2; unclear D gene. Germline V gives CDR1 LNHDA, CDR2 SQIVND (reference sequence). V gave up 3 bases and J gave up 2 bases, with 10 bases separating them. The CDR3 loop spans 14 amino acids. The CDR3 here is CASSISSLNYGYTF. As DNA, the CDR3 is TGTGCCAGTAGTATTAGCAGCCTGAACTATGGCTACACCTTC.

V usage is TRBV7-6 and J usage is TRBJ2-7; weak D call: TRBD2 (5 bases). The CDR3 covers 13 residues. The V and J ends lost 6 bases and 2 bases respectively, with 11 bases between them. The germline CDR1 and CDR2 sequences are SGHVS and FNYEAQ. In DNA, the CDR3 is TGTGCCAGCAGTGAGGGTAGAACCTACGAGCAGTACTTC. As protein: CASSEGRTYEQYF.

The chain combines TRBV7-8 with TRBJ1-2; perhaps TRBD1 as D (5 bases). In germline, CDR1 is SGHVS, CDR2 FQNEAQ. Deletions cut 3 bases from V and 9 bases from J, with 14 bases between. This CDR3 comprises 13 residues. The CDR3 region has the DNA TGTGCCAGCAGCTTGAGGCAGGGTGATCGCTACACCTTC. Amino acid sequence: CASSLRQGDRYTF.

The chain employs TRBV5-1 and TRBJ2-7; 8 nucleotides line up with TRBD1. Germline V gives CDR1 SGHRS, CDR2 YFSETQ. The junction had 9 bases not matched to a gene; V was cut back by 4 bases and J by 6 bases. The CDR3 runs to 14 residues. This CDR3 reads CASSPTGERAEQYF. CDR3 DNA sequence: TGCGCCAGCAGCCCGACAGGGGAAAGGGCCGAGCAGTACTTC.

This chain connects TRBV18 to TRBJ2-1; unclear D gene. The CDR3 totals 12 residues. Germline lookup yields CDR1 KGHSH and CDR2 LQKENI. Trimming stripped 3 bases from V and 7 bases from J, with 7 bases between. CDR3 nucleotide sequence: TGTGCCAGCTCACCCACTTGGAATGAGCAGTTCTTC. Translation: CASSPTWNEQFF.

This clone has a single count. The chain has TRBV1 and TRBJ2-3; TRBD2 was called by the table and not checked on the DNA. TRBV1 is annotated as a pseudogene. The CDR3 contains 15 residues. In DNA form, the CDR3 reads TGCACCAGCAGTCTTGCGGGGGGGGCTACAGATACGCAGTATTTT. Translating gives CTSSLAGGATDTQYF.

This rearrangement joins TRBV7-9 to TRBJ2-2, with D maybe TRBD2 (5 bases). This CDR3 contains 14 residues. V lost 7 bases, J lost 0 bases, and 9 bases lay in between. Germline V gene lookup returns CDR1 SEHNR and CDR2 FQNEAQ (reference sequence). CDR3 coding DNA: TGTGCCAGCAAAGGACTCGCGAACACCGGGGAGCTGTTTTTT. Translating it yields CASKGLANTGELFF.

This clone was counted between two and nine times. The chain links TRBV7-8 to TRBJ2-2; D uncertain. V lost 3 bases to trimming and J lost 5 bases, with 7 bases between them. The CDR3 has 13 amino acids. Per the germline V gene, CDR1 is SGHVS and CDR2 is FQNEAQ. In nucleotides, the CDR3 is TGTGCCAGCAGCTTCGCTGCGACCGGGGAGCTGTTTTTT. Its translation: CASSFAATGELFF.

V usage is TRBV4-2 and J usage is TRBJ2-5; possibly TRBD2 for D (6 bases). This CDR3 region has 15 residues. Trimming removed 4 bases at V and 4 bases at J, with 16 bases between. The germline CDR1 and CDR2 sequences are LGHNA and YNFKEQ. This CDR3 is CASSPRGGVVETQYF. In nucleotides, the CDR3 is TGTGCCAGCAGCCCACGTGGAGGGGTAGTAGAGACCCAGTACTTC.

The chain couples TRBV4-3 to TRBJ2-1; TRBD2 agrees at 7 bases. Trimming took 0 bases from V and 4 from J; bases not matched to a gene: 6. This CDR3 contains 16 residues. Germline V gene lookup returns CDR1 LGHNA and CDR2 YSLEER. The CDR3 reads CASSQEMSGVYNEQFF. CDR3 bases: TGCGCCAGCAGCCAAGAAATGAGCGGGGTTTACAATGAGCAGTTCTTC.

This clone was counted once. The chain uses TRBV7-8 and TRBJ1-5; D may be TRBD1 (6 bases). CDR1 is SGHVS and CDR2 is FQNEAQ in the germline V gene. V shed 0 bases and J shed 10 bases, with 16 bases lying between them. The CDR3 is 15 amino acids. CDR3 nucleotides: TGTGCCAGCAGCTTAGCTGGGGGCGGGAGACGACCCCAGCATTTT. Encoded protein: CASSLAGGGRRPQHF.

V usage is TRBV5-1 and J usage is TRBJ2-1; a weak D match, TRBD2 (5 bases). Trimming left V 1 base short and J 7 bases short, with 15 bases between. This CDR3 has 15 amino acids. In germline, CDR1 is SGHRS, CDR2 YFSETQ. The CDR3 protein is CASSLSQTRGNEQFF. The CDR3 DNA reads TGCGCCAGCAGCTTGAGTCAGACTCGGGGAAATGAGCAGTTCTTC.

The chain uses TRBV7-2 and TRBJ1-2; 12 bases match TRBD1. Germline assignment: CDR1 SGHTA and CDR2 FQGNSA. V gave up 4 bases and J gave up 2 bases; unmatched junction bases: 5. The CDR3 spans 16 residues. DNA for the CDR3: TGTGCCAGCAGCTCGTCCGGGACAGGGGGCAACTATGGCTACACCTTC. It codes for CASSSSGTGGNYGYTF.

The CDR3 DNA follows: TGTGCCACCCGGGGGGATAGTAGTTTCAAAGAGACCCAGTACTTC. Residues: CATRGDSSFKETQYF. This sequence joins TRBV10-3 and TRBJ2-5, with 7 positions matching TRBD2. This CDR3 is built from 15 residues. The V and J ends lost 10 bases and 3 bases, in that order; junction bases with no gene match: 14. CDR1 ENHRY and CDR2 SYGVKD come from the germline V gene.

CDR3: CAISEQGSATDTQYF. The CDR3 bases are TGTGCCATCAGTGAACAGGGAAGTGCCACAGATACGCAGTATTTT. The chain links TRBV10-3 to TRBJ2-3; maybe TRBD1 (6 bases). This CDR3 has 15 residues. CDR1 and CDR2 from the germline V gene are ENHRY and SYGVKD. The V end lost 3 bases, the J end lost 2 bases, and 12 bases lay between the germline ends.

J is TRBJ1-1 and V is TRBV19; a weak D match, TRBD1 (6 bases). V lost 1 base, J lost 0 bases, and 15 bases lay in between. This CDR3 has 17 amino acids. The germline gives CDR1 LNHDA, CDR2 SQIVND (reference sequence). The CDR3 protein is CASSIVVWTAMNTEAFF. Written as DNA, the CDR3 is TGTGCCAGTAGTATAGTAGTTTGGACAGCTATGAACACTGAAGCTTTCTTT.

This clone has more than one count but fewer than ten. The rearrangement links TRBV5-1 to TRBJ1-1; D gene ambiguous. CDR1 is SGHRS and CDR2 is YFSETQ in the germline V gene. Trimming removed 0 bases at V and 10 bases at J, with 10 bases between. There are 12 residues in the CDR3. CDR3 nucleotides: TGCGCCAGCAGCTTGGTAGGAGATGGAGCTTTCTTT. Amino acid sequence: CASSLVGDGAFF.

The rearrangement uses TRBV19 and TRBJ2-3, with 9 positions matching TRBD1. CDR1 is LNHDA, CDR2 SQIVND, per germline (reference sequence). V lost 6 bases and J lost 5; bases outside the gene matches: 6. This CDR3 comprises 14 residues. CDR3 sequence: CASSQQGARDTQYF. CDR3 bases: TGTGCCAGTAGCCAACAGGGGGCGAGAGATACGCAGTATTTT.

The chain uses TRBV19 and TRBJ1-1; a weak D match, TRBD1 (6 bases). V was clipped by 4 bases and J by 0 bases, with 12 bases between them. CDR3 length equals 15 residues. Germline V gene sequence: CDR1 LNHDA, CDR2 SQIVND (reference sequence). CDR3 nucleotides: TGTGCCAGTAGTAGGGAGGGACAAATGAACACTGAAGCTTTCTTT. Protein: CASSREGQMNTEAFF.

The chain carries TRBV7-2 and TRBJ2-1; weak D call: TRBD1 (5 bases). V lost 0 bases, J lost 4 bases, and 10 bases lay in between. CDR3 length: 15 residues. Germline V gene data show CDR1 as SGHTA and CDR2 as FQGNSA. The CDR3 coding sequence is TGTGCCAGCAGCTTAGCAAGGGGCAGTTACAATGAGCAGTTCTTC. It yields the protein CASSLARGSYNEQFF.

The chain is built from TRBV18 and TRBJ2-5; perhaps TRBD2 as D (6 bases). The CDR3 sequence is 17 residues long. The V end was cut by 2 bases, the J end by 4 bases, with 20 bases between. Germline lookup yields CDR1 KGHSH and CDR2 LQKENI. CDR3 region: CASSPSGSGYGGETQYF. CDR3 nucleotide sequence: TGTGCCAGCTCACCAAGCGGGTCAGGGTACGGTGGAGAGACCCAGTACTTC.

J is TRBJ1-1 and V is TRBV4-3; TRBD1 might be the D (6 bases). CDR3 size: 14 residues. V was trimmed by 4 bases and J by 0 bases, leaving 9 bases between them. Germline-derived CDR1 and CDR2 are LGHNA and YSLEER. This CDR3 is CASSPGGVNTEAFF. Here the CDR3 DNA reads TGCGCCAGCAGCCCGGGGGGCGTGAACACTGAAGCTTTCTTT.

The chain couples TRBV5-1 to TRBJ2-1; 10 bases align to TRBD2. Trimming at V came to 3 bases and at J to 3 bases, leaving 6 bases not matched to a gene. CDR1 and CDR2 (germline): SGHRS, YFSETQ. This CDR3 region has 16 residues. CDR3 sequence (DNA): TGCGCCAGCAGCTCCGAGCGGGGGGGCCTCTACAATGAGCAGTTCTTC. The encoded protein is CASSSERGGLYNEQFF.

The rearrangement links TRBV23-1 to TRBJ1-1; D unresolved. TRBV23-1 is marked as an open reading frame, function uncertain. The V end lost 7 bases, the J end lost 7 bases, and 16 bases lay between the germline ends. This CDR3 spans 13 amino acids. In DNA form, the CDR3 reads TGCGCCAGCACCACCAATGAGGAAGGTGAAGCTTTCTTT. Amino acids: CASTTNEEGEAFF.

CDR3 amino acids: CASSPEATRRFQETQYF. As DNA, the CDR3 is TGCGCCAGCAGCCCGGAAGCGACTAGGAGATTCCAAGAGACCCAGTACTTC. The rearrangement joins TRBV10-2 to TRBJ2-5; D is perhaps TRBD2 (6 bases). The CDR3 is made up of 17 amino acids. V gave up 6 bases and J gave up 1 base, with 21 bases separating them. Germline V lookup: CDR1 WSHSY, CDR2 SAAADI.

J is TRBJ2-7 and V is TRBV2; the match to TRBD1 covers 8 bases. Germline V CDR1 and CDR2: SNHLY, FYNNEI. CDR3 length: 14 amino acids. Unmatched junction bases numbered 5, after V lost 6 bases and J lost 1 base. CDR3 residues: CASRQGVASYEQYF. Written as DNA, the CDR3 is TGTGCCAGCAGACAGGGGGTCGCATCCTACGAGCAGTACTTC.

The genes are TRBV10-1 and TRBJ2-7; D perhaps matches TRBD1 (6 bases). The length of the CDR3 is 15 residues. The germline V gene encodes CDR1 WNHNN and CDR2 SYGVQD (reference sequence). Trimming stripped 0 bases from V and 4 bases from J, with 13 bases between. CDR3 DNA: TGCGCCAGCAGTGAGTCGAACAGGGTAGGGTACGAGCAGTACTTC. Protein product: CASSESNRVGYEQYF.

This clone has only a few counts. The rearrangement joins TRBV7-2 to TRBJ1-2; D possibly corresponds to TRBD1 (5 bases). V dropped 2 bases and J dropped 7 bases, with 14 bases sitting between them. This CDR3 contains 14 residues. The germline gives CDR1 SGHTA, CDR2 FQGNSA. The CDR3 loop is CASSLSPQGGGYTF. The CDR3 DNA reads TGTGCCAGCAGCTTAAGCCCCCAGGGAGGTGGCTACACCTTC.

The genes are TRBV6-5 and TRBJ2-1; 8 bases are shared with TRBD2. Germline CDR1 is MNHEY and CDR2 is SVGAGI. Losses at the gene ends were 7 bases for V and 7 bases for J; bases not matched to a gene: 3. There are 12 residues in the CDR3. The CDR3 spells CASMRGANEQFF. In DNA, the CDR3 is TGTGCCAGCATGCGGGGGGCGAATGAGCAGTTCTTC.